Listed below are T cell receptor beta chains from one sample, sequenced in a study of blood T cells in healthy people across ages. TCRdb processed the 5' RACE reads anew with MiXCR; each CDR3 protein has one entry. Here the sample spans around 1,000,000 distinct CDR3 sequences, under 30% being singletons. The same data also went into a second study, on T cells of mothers and their children.

Sequenced material: blood. These receptors came from a girl aged 2-9 years in good health. CDR3s include the opening cysteine and the closing phenylalanine or tryptophan. The D gene is left open where the match is weak. A row's size may be missing; if present it is once, few, many or a size class.

j_gene | v_gene | abundance | d_gene | CDR3nt | CDR3aa
TRBJ2-7 | TRBV7-2 | NA | TRBD1 | TGTGCCAGCAGCCCGACACGACAGGGGGCATACGAGCAGTACTTC | CASSPTRQGAYEQYF
TRBJ2-3 | TRBV27 | few | NA | TGTGCCAGCAGTTTAAGTCCCGACCTGAGCACAGATACGCAGTATTTT | CASSLSPDLSTDTQYF
TRBJ2-1 | TRBV7-9 | NA | TRBD1 | TGTGCCAACAGCCCGACAGGGTACAATGAGCAGTTCTTC | CANSPTGYNEQFF
TRBJ2-1 | TRBV7-2 | NA | TRBD2 | TGTGCCAGCAGTTTCCGGGGAGGGACTGACTCTCAACGGCAGTTCTTC | CASSFRGGTDSQRQFF
TRBJ1-4 | TRBV5-1 | few | NA | TGCGCCAGCAGCTTCGGGACCGCAACTAATGAAAAACTGTTTTTT | CASSFGTATNEKLFF
TRBJ2-1 | TRBV20-1 | few | TRBD2 | TGCAGTGCTAGAGAAGGGCTAGCGGGAGATGATGAGCAGTTCTTC | CSAREGLAGDDEQFF
TRBJ2-1 | TRBV12-3/TRBV12-4 | few | TRBD2 | TGTGCCAGCGATTTCGGTCGGGGACTAGCGGACAATGAGCAGTTCTTC | CASDFGRGLADNEQFF
TRBJ2-3 | TRBV4-3 | NA | TRBD1 | TGCGCCAGCAGCCAAGATTACTACTCGGGACAGGGCTCAGATACGCAGTATTTT | CASSQDYYSGQGSDTQYF
TRBJ2-5 | TRBV7-8 | NA | TRBD2 | TGTGCCAGCTCAATAGCGGGAGGTTCGTGGACCCAGTACTTC | CASSIAGGSWTQYF
TRBJ2-7 | TRBV6-6 | NA | NA | TGTGCCAGCAGTGGTGTACGGGCTACAATAACCTACGAGCAGTACTTC | CASSGVRATITYEQYF